One sample yielded the 19 T cell receptor beta chains listed below, sequenced in a study of T cells in Graves' hyperthyroidism and ophthalmopathy. Amplified TCR beta CDR3 regions derived from RNA transcripts. First-round RT-PCR of the TCR CDR3 relied on the HTBI primer set. TCRdb redid the calling of the multiplex PCR reads with MiXCR, one entry per CDR3 protein. This table holds approximately 740,000 distinct CDR3 sequences, roughly 15% found once. Sequencing input: blood. The receptors here all came from a woman aged 18-29 years with Graves' hyperthyroidism.

The chain uses TRBV4-3 and TRBJ2-7; 10 bases match TRBD1. This CDR3 is built from 15 residues. The germline CDR1 and CDR2 sequences are LGHNA and YSLEER. V shed 4 bases, J shed 2 bases, and the junction held 5 bases outside the gene matches. CDR3 protein: CASSRFGTGAYEQYF. The CDR3 nucleotides are TGCGCCAGCAGCCGCTTTGGGACAGGGGCCTACGAGCAGTACTTC.

This clonotype was counted ten times or more. V usage is TRBV7-9 and J usage is TRBJ2-7; TRBD2 agrees at 14 bases. This CDR3 is built from 16 residues. Germline V gene sequence: CDR1 SEHNR, CDR2 FQNEAQ (reference sequence). With V trimmed by 4 bases and J by 3 bases, 5 bases remained unmatched. The CDR3 region has the DNA TGTGCCAGCAGCTCAGGACTAGCGGGAGGACTCTACGAGCAGTACTTC. Amino acid sequence: CASSSGLAGGLYEQYF.

The chain has TRBV12-5 and TRBJ1-1; D perhaps matches TRBD1 (6 bases). CDR1 is LGHNT, CDR2 FRNRAP, per germline. V was pared by 0 bases and J by 4 bases, with 15 bases between. The CDR3 is 16 residues long. CDR3 region: CASGLVLAGAATEAFF. In DNA form, the CDR3 reads TGTGCTAGTGGTTTGGTACTCGCGGGGGCGGCCACTGAAGCTTTCTTT.

The rearrangement links TRBV20-1 to TRBJ1-3; 7 bases align to TRBD1. The junction had 14 bases not matched to a gene; V was cut back by 0 bases and J by 0 bases. Germline CDR1 is DFQATT and CDR2 is SNEGSKA (reference sequence). This CDR3 is 19 amino acids long. The DNA for the CDR3 is TGCAGTGCTAGAGATGTACCGACGGGACAGCGGAGCTCTGGAAACACCATATATTTT. Amino acid sequence: CSARDVPTGQRSSGNTIYF.

The table lists this clonotype with many counts. The chain combines TRBV29-1 with TRBJ2-7; maybe TRBD2 (5 bases). CDR1 is SQVTM, CDR2 ANQGSEA, per germline. The CDR3 consists of 12 residues. V was trimmed by 6 bases and J by 0 bases, leaving 9 bases between them. The CDR3 is CSVARDSYEQYF. CDR3 nucleotide sequence: TGCAGCGTCGCTCGGGACTCCTACGAGCAGTACTTC.

The chain uses TRBV15 and TRBJ2-4; 8 bases fit TRBD2. Trimming took 4 bases from V and 7 from J; bases not matched to a gene: 15. Per the germline V gene, CDR1 is LNHNV and CDR2 is YYDKDF (reference sequence). CDR3 length: 17 amino acids. The CDR3 nucleotides are TGTGCCACCAGCAACCACGCCGCGGGGGGAGCAGATAACATTCAGTACTTC. Encoded protein: CATSNHAAGGADNIQYF.

This clonotype came up many times. The gene calls are TRBV3-1 and TRBJ2-1; 12 nucleotides align to TRBD2. V shed 4 bases and J 3 bases; nucleotides not matched to a gene: 4. This CDR3 is 16 amino acids long. Germline V gives CDR1 LGHDT, CDR2 YNNKEL (reference sequence). The CDR3 loop is CASSPGLAGIYNEQFF. In DNA form, the CDR3 reads TGTGCCAGCAGCCCCGGACTAGCGGGAATCTACAATGAGCAGTTCTTC.

The genes are TRBV7-9 and TRBJ2-7; D may be TRBD1 or TRBD2 (5 bases each). V lost 0 bases to trimming and J lost 1 base, with 13 bases between them. The CDR3 is 16 amino acids. Germline CDR1 is SEHNR and CDR2 is FQNEAQ (reference sequence). CDR3: CASSLAQGGPSYEQYF. The CDR3 nucleotides read TGTGCCAGCAGCTTAGCGCAGGGCGGGCCATCCTACGAGCAGTACTTC.

There are many counts of this clonotype. The chain employs TRBV27 and TRBJ2-1, with no clear D. CDR3 size: 15 residues. The germline V gene encodes CDR1 MNHEY and CDR2 SMNVEV (reference sequence). V shed 4 bases and J shed 2 bases, with 12 bases lying between them. The CDR3 nucleotides read TGTGCCAGCAGTTCGGCTTCGGTTCCCTACAATGAGCAGTTCTTC. This codes for CASSSASVPYNEQFF.

In this sample, this clonotype turned up a few times. The V and J genes are TRBV7-6 and TRBJ2-2; 8 bases are a match to TRBD2. From germline, CDR1 is SGHVS and CDR2 FNYEAQ. The CDR3 runs 16 residues. Losses at the gene ends were 11 bases for V and 2 bases for J; bases not matched to a gene: 13. The CDR3 sequence: CAGGAREGYNTGELFF. The CDR3 nucleotides are TGTGCCGGCGGAGCACGGGAGGGATATAACACCGGGGAGCTGTTTTTT. The variable domain in full, completed from reference TRBV7-6 and TRBJ2-2, reads GAGVSQSPRYKVTKRGQDVALRCDPISGHVSLYWYRQALGQGPEFLTYFNYEAQQDKSGLPNDRFSAERPEGSISTLTIQRTEQRDSAMYRCAGGAREGYNTGELFFGEGSRLTVL.

This clonotype was picked up many times. The chain recombines TRBV5-5 with TRBJ1-4; TRBD1 might be the D (5 bases). The V gene lost 4 bases and the J gene lost 8 bases, with 12 bases spanning the gap. The CDR3 length is 13 residues. Germline V gene sequence: CDR1 SGHKS, CDR2 YYEKEE (reference sequence). The DNA for the CDR3 is TGTGCCAGCAGCGACGTCGGGGCCGAAAAACTGTTTTTT. Its protein product is CASSDVGAEKLFF.

This clonotype was recorded many times. The rearrangement links TRBV6-1 to TRBJ1-5; 10 bases are a match to TRBD1. CDR1 is MNHNS and CDR2 is SASEGT in the germline V gene. Germline trimming cut 6 bases from V and 5 bases from J; bases unmatched to any gene: 10. CDR3 length: 16 amino acids. CDR3 in DNA: TGTGCCAGCAGCGGAAGGGTCGGACAGGGGGATCAGCCCCAGCATTTT. Amino acid sequence: CASSGRVGQGDQPQHF.

V and J are TRBV30 and TRBJ1-1, with TRBD1 as a possible D gene (5 bases). This CDR3 comprises 11 residues. Germline V gene lookup returns CDR1 GTSNPN and CDR2 SVGIG (reference sequence). V lost 5 bases and J lost 6, with 10 bases in between. The CDR3 region has the DNA TGTGCCTGGGGGGGTAATTCTGAAGCTTTCTTT. Its translation: CAWGGNSEAFF.

Remarks on this clonotype: This CDR3 is missing its conserved last phenylalanine or tryptophan, likely due to a read error. The rearrangement uses TRBV7-3 and TRBJ2-1; D call uncertain. Germline lookup yields CDR1 SGHTA and CDR2 FQGTGA. With 0 bases removed from V and 1 base from J, the gap between germline ends came to 13 bases. This CDR3 comprises 17 residues. The CDR3 sequence: CASSLTRGRASYNEQFL. In DNA, the CDR3 is TGTGCCAGCAGCTTAACCCGTGGTAGGGCTTCCTACAATGAGCAGTTCCTC.

This rearrangement joins TRBV4-1 to TRBJ1-6, with TRBD1 as a possible D gene (5 bases). CDR3 length: 15 residues. Germline assignment: CDR1 MGHRA and CDR2 YSYEKL. Between the trimmed V and J ends, which lost 0 bases and 7 bases, there was a span of 10 bases. The CDR3 DNA sequence: TGCGCCAGCAGCCAAGATGCAGGGCGCAATTCACCCCTCCACTTT. Amino acids: CASSQDAGRNSPLHF.

The V gene is TRBV5-6, the J gene TRBJ1-3, with a tentative D call TRBD1 (5 bases). V gave up 2 bases and J gave up 0 bases, with 9 bases separating them. The germline gives CDR1 SGHDT, CDR2 YYEEEE. The CDR3 spans 15 residues. Here the CDR3 reads CASSFSTVSGNTIYF. DNA for the CDR3: TGTGCCAGCAGCTTCTCGACAGTCTCTGGAAACACCATATATTTT.

The chain joins TRBV30 to TRBJ2-3, with D possibly matching TRBD1 (5 bases). CDR3 length: 15 residues. Trimming shortened V by 0 bases and J by 3 bases, and 13 bases separated the two germline ends. The germline gives CDR1 GTSNPN, CDR2 SVGIG (reference sequence). CDR3 in amino acids: CAWSVIQAFTDTQYF. CDR3 coding DNA: TGTGCCTGGAGTGTAATACAGGCCTTTACAGATACGCAGTATTTT. Filled out from reference TRBV30 and TRBJ2-3, the complete variable domain reads SQTIHQWPATLVQPVGSPLSLECTVEGTSNPNLYWYRQAAGRGLQLLFYSVGIGQISSEVPQNLSASRPQDRQFILSSKKLLLSDSGFYLCAWSVIQAFTDTQYFGPGTRLTVL.

The CDR3 loop reads CSAESAGGNHEQFF. The CDR3 DNA reads TGCAGTGCTGAGTCGGCGGGAGGTAACCATGAGCAGTTCTTC. The chain uses TRBV20-1 and TRBJ2-1, with 8 bases lining up with TRBD2. CDR1 is DFQATT, CDR2 SNEGSKA, per germline (reference sequence). The V gene end was trimmed by 5 bases and the J gene end by 8 bases; junction bases not matched to a gene: 11. CDR3 length: 14 residues.

The J gene is TRBJ1-2, the V gene TRBV6-6; perhaps TRBD1 as D (6 bases). The V and J ends lost 2 bases and 0 bases respectively, with 19 bases between them. The germline gives CDR1 MNHNY, CDR2 SVGAGI (reference sequence). CDR3 size: 18 residues. CDR3 amino acids: CASSYGRGLSEPNYGYTF. The CDR3 region has the DNA TGTGCCAGCAGTTACGGGAGGGGGTTATCCGAACCTAACTATGGCTACACCTTC.